These 16 T cell receptor beta chains originate from one sample sequenced in a study of regulatory T cells in long-lasting Graves disease. Building the TCR beta libraries relied on iRepertoire HTBI primers, and CDR3 regions underwent Arm-PCR. TCRdb redid the calling of the multiplex PCR reads with MiXCR, one entry per CDR3 protein. The data hold roughly 450,000 distinct CDR3 sequences, with about a quarter observed a single time. Time point described: persistent/refractory GD, antithyroid drugs over 5 years with positive TRAb. With RNA extracted from PBMCs as input, the TCR library was made. Sequenced here: peripheral blood mononuclear cells (PBMCs), sampled when the disease was refractory, from a patient treated with antithyroid drugs. All receptors derive from a female donor with Graves disease.

This clonotype turned up a few times. The CDR3 here is CSVPGAVTQETQYF. The DNA of the CDR3 is TGCAGCGTGCCGGGAGCAGTAACTCAAGAGACCCAGTACTTC. The rearrangement joins TRBV29-1 to TRBJ2-5; a weak D match, TRBD2 (6 bases). The V gene lost 6 bases and the J gene lost 2 bases, with 16 bases spanning the gap. Germline assignment: CDR1 SQVTM and CDR2 ANQGSEA. This CDR3 contains 14 residues.

This clonotype was detected ten times or more. The chain is built from TRBV11-2 and TRBJ2-4; D may be TRBD2 (6 bases). The CDR3 length is 12 residues. V was pared by 4 bases and J by 15 bases, with 16 bases between. Germline V lookup: CDR1 SGHAT, CDR2 FQNNGV. The CDR3 reads CASSSGLYVTYF. The CDR3 DNA is TGTGCCAGCAGCTCGGGACTTTACGTTACGTACTTC.

The chain has TRBV19 and TRBJ2-5; D may match TRBD1 or TRBD2 (5 bases each). V lost 4 bases to trimming and J lost 1 base, with 10 bases between them. CDR3 size: 14 residues. Germline CDR1 and CDR2: LNHDA and SQIVND (reference sequence). The CDR3 nucleotides read TGTGCCAGTAGTACGGGACGGACCCAAGAGACCCAGTACTTC. Its protein product is CASSTGRTQETQYF.

CDR3 bases: TGTGCCACCAGTGGATCCGGGACTAGCGGTCCCTACGAGCAGTACTTC. This sequence encodes CATSGSGTSGPYEQYF. This chain joins TRBV24-1 and TRBJ2-7; TRBD2 matches at 11 bases. V was clipped by 5 bases and J by 2 bases; unmatched bases: 7. The V gene's germline CDR1 is KGHDR and CDR2 SFDVKD. The CDR3 is made up of 16 amino acids.

This clonotype showed up just a few times. The V and J genes are TRBV5-4 and TRBJ2-2; 8 bases agree with TRBD2. V gave up 6 bases and J gave up 6 bases; unmatched junction bases: 19. CDR1 and CDR2 from the germline V gene are SGHNT and YYREEE (reference sequence). This CDR3 region has 18 residues. The CDR3 region has the DNA TGTGCCAGCACCAGACACCCCGGCGGGGGGCGTAATTCCGGGGAGCTGTTTTTT. This sequence encodes CASTRHPGGGRNSGELFF.

In the case of this clonotype: A read error may explain this, as a much larger clone is one base away. The genes are TRBV12-3 or TRBV12-4 and TRBJ1-1; D uncertain. The CDR3 has 14 amino acids. CDR3 sequence reads: CASRRSLGNTEALF. In nucleotides, the CDR3 is TGTGCCAGCCGCCGGAGCCTCGGAAACACTGAAGCTCTCTTT.

The chain combines TRBV28 with TRBJ2-1; D might be TRBD2 (5 bases). Trimming took off 3 bases at V and 6 bases at J, with 27 bases between the two ends. This CDR3 spans 19 amino acids. CDR1 and CDR2 (germline): MDHEN, SYDVKM. The CDR3 here is CASSFWGVFRYKVSNEQFF. The DNA for the CDR3 is TGTGCCAGCAGTTTTTGGGGAGTGTTTAGGTATAAGGTGTCCAATGAGCAGTTCTTC.

The chain uses TRBV7-3 and TRBJ2-1; TRBD2 matches at 10 bases. V lost 6 bases to trimming and J lost 5 bases; unmatched junction nucleotides: 7. The CDR3 length is 15 residues. Germline-derived CDR1 and CDR2 are SGHTA and FQGTGA. The CDR3 reads CASSTGLAVHNEQFF. The CDR3, as DNA: TGTGCCAGCAGTACAGGACTAGCGGTACACAATGAGCAGTTCTTC.

A few counts support this clonotype. The V gene is TRBV7-8, the J gene TRBJ2-1, with D unclear. In germline, CDR1 is SGHVS, CDR2 FQNEAQ. The CDR3 is 14 amino acids. Trimming shortened V by 3 bases and J by 9 bases, and 15 bases separated the two germline ends. CDR3 bases: TGTGCCAGCAGCTTTGGTAACTCGGCGGCTGAGCAGTTCTTC. This codes for CASSFGNSAAEQFF.

This clonotype occurred many times. J is TRBJ1-1 and V is TRBV19; D unclear. The ends were cut back, 2 bases at V and 0 bases at J, with 7 bases in the middle. Per germline, CDR1 LNHDA and CDR2 SQIVND (reference sequence). This CDR3 has 14 amino acids. The DNA of the CDR3 is TGTGCCAGTAGTATACCTGCAATGAACACTGAAGCTTTCTTT. Translation gives CASSIPAMNTEAFF. Full variable domain (missing parts from reference TRBV19 and TRBJ1-1): DGGITQSPKYLFRKEGQNVTLSCEQNLNHDAMYWYRQDPGQGLRLIYYSQIVNDFQKGDIAEGYSVSREKKESFPLTVTSAQKNPTAFYLCASSIPAMNTEAFFGQGTRLTVV.

The chain couples TRBV30 to TRBJ1-6; D remains unclear. CDR1 is GTSNPN and CDR2 is SVGIG in the germline V gene (reference sequence). The V end was cut by 5 bases, the J end by 12 bases, with 23 bases between. The CDR3 is 15 amino acids. As DNA, the CDR3 is TGTGCCTGGGGACGGAGTGCTGGGGTCGGAGGACCCCTCCACTTT. Translation: CAWGRSAGVGGPLHF.

The chain has TRBV7-8 and TRBJ2-2; D perhaps matches TRBD2 (6 bases). The CDR3 has 15 amino acids. V was shortened by 5 bases and J by 0 bases, with 10 bases between the two germline ends. Germline values: CDR1 SGHVS, CDR2 FQNEAQ. The CDR3 loop reads CASSPRETNTGELFF. The CDR3, as DNA: TGTGCCAGCAGCCCCCGGGAGACGAACACCGGGGAGCTGTTTTTT.

This chain connects TRBV9 to TRBJ2-5; 9 nucleotides match TRBD1. The germline CDR1 and CDR2 sequences are SGDLS and YYNGEE. V shed 2 bases and J 3 bases; nucleotides not matched to a gene: 5. The CDR3 spans 15 residues. In nucleotides, the CDR3 is TGTGCCAGCAGCGTCCGGACAGGGGTAAAAGAGACCCAGTACTTC. It specifies CASSVRTGVKETQYF. The whole variable domain, filled in from reference TRBV9 and TRBJ2-5, reads DSGVTQTPKHLITATGQRVTLRCSPRSGDLSVYWYQQSLDQGLQFLIQYYNGEERAKGNILERFSAQQFPDLHSELNLSSLELGDSALYFCASSVRTGVKETQYFGPGTRLLVL.

There are many counts of this clonotype. The chain employs TRBV27 and TRBJ2-7; 12 bases map to TRBD1. V shed 2 bases and J 5 bases; nucleotides not matched to a gene: 1. The CDR3 runs to 14 residues. Germline CDR1 and CDR2: MNHEY and SMNVEV (reference sequence). The CDR3 nucleotides read TGTGCCAGCAGTTTAGGGACAGGGGGCCACGAGCAGTACTTC. It codes for CASSLGTGGHEQYF.

Concerning this clonotype itself: Possible read error: a much larger clone is one base away. The V call is TRBV3-1, the J call TRBJ2-6; D uncertain. Germline-derived CDR1 and CDR2 are LGHDT and YNNKEL (reference sequence). The CDR3 sequence is 13 residues long. The DNA of the CDR3 is TGTGTCAGCAGCCCGGCGGGGGCCAACGTCCTGACTTTC. It is translated as CVSSPAGANVLTF. The complete variable domain, with remaining parts taken from reference TRBV3-1 and TRBJ2-6, reads DTAVSQTPKYLVTQMGNDKSIKCEQNLGHDTMYWYKQDSKKFLKIMFSYNNKELIINETVPNRFSPKSPDKAHLNLHINSLELGDSAVYFCVSSPAGANVLTFGAGSRLTVL.

The gene calls are TRBV28 and TRBJ2-7, with TRBD1 matching over 7 bases. Germline assignment: CDR1 MDHEN and CDR2 SYDVKM. Unmatched junction bases numbered 6, after V lost 5 bases and J lost 2 bases. This CDR3 spans 14 amino acids. As DNA, the CDR3 is TGTGCCAGCAGTCAGACAGGGTGGGCCTACGAGCAGTACTTC. It yields the protein CASSQTGWAYEQYF.